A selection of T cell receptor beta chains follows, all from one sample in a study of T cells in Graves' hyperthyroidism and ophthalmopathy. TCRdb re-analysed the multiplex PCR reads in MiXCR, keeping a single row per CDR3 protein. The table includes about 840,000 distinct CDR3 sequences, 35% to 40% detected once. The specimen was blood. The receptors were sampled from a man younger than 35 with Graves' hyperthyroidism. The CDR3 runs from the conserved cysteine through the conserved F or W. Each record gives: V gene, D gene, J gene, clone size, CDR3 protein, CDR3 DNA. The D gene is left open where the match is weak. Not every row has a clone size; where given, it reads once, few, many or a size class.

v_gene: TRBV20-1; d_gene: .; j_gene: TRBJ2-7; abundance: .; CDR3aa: CSARPHGQYEQYF; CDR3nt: TGCAGTGCTAGACCCCACGGGCAATACGAGCAGTACTTC
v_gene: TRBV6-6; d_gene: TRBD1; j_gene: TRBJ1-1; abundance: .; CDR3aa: CASSRRTGGTEAFF; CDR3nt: TGTGCCAGCAGTCGACGGACAGGGGGCACTGAAGCTTTCTTT
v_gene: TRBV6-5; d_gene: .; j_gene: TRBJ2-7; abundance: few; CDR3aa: CASRQSGGEQYF; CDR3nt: TGTGCCAGCAGACAAAGTGGAGGCGAGCAGTACTTC
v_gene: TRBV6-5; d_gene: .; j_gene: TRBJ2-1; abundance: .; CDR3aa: CASSTSEVFTYNEQFF; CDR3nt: TGTGCCAGCAGTACCTCAGAGGTCTTCACCTACAATGAGCAGTTCTTC
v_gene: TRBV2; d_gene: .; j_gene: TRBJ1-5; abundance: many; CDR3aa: CASSEWEGALGQPQHF; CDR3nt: TGTGCCAGCAGTGAGTGGGAAGGGGCACTCGGTCAGCCCCAGCATTTT
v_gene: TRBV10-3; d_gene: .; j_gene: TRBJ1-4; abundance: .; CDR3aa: CAISGTSHGGNEKLFF; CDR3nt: TGTGCCATCAGTGGGACCTCCCATGGGGGAAATGAAAAACTGTTTTTT
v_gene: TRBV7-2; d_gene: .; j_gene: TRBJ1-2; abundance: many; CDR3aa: CASSLVPPANGGGGYTF; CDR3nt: TGTGCCAGCAGCTTAGTACCTCCGGCAAACGGGGGTGGTGGCTACACCTTC
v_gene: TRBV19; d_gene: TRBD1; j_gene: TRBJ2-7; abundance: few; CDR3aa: CASSIGQGVGYEQYF; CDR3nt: TGTGCCAGTAGTATAGGCCAGGGGGTTGGCTACGAGCAGTACTTC
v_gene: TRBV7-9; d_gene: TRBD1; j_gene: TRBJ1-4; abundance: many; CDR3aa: CASSPTTGGTEKLFF; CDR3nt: TGTGCCAGCAGCCCTACGACAGGGGGAACGGAAAAACTGTTTTTT
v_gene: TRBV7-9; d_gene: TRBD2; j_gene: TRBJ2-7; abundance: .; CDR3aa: CASSAGGANEQYF; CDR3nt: TGTGCCAGCAGCGCCGGGGGGGCGAACGAGCAGTACTTC
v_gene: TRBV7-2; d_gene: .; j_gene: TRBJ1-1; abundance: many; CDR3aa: CASSPLTGNTEAFF; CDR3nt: TGTGCCAGCAGCCCGCTCACAGGAAACACTGAAGCTTTCTTT
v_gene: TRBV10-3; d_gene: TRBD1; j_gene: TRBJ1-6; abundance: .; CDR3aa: CARGSGTDSSPLHF; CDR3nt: TGTGCTAGGGGTTCGGGGACAGATAGTTCACCCCTCCACTTT
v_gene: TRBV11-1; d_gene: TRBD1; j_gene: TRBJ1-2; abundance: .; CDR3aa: CASSVQGTGTGGYTF; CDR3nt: TGTGCCAGCAGCGTACAGGGGACCGGGACGGGCGGCTACACCTTC
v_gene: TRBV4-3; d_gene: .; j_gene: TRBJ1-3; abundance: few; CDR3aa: CASSQVSNSGNTIYF; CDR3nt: TGCGCCAGCAGCCAAGTCTCAAACTCTGGAAACACCATATATTTT
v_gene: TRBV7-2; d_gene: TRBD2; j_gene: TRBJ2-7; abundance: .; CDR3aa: CASSPGVAGGHGIYEQYF; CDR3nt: TGTGCCAGCAGCCCCGGGGTAGCGGGAGGGCACGGGATCTACGAGCAGTACTTC
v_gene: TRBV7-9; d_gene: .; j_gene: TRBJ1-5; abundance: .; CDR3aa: CASNSISNQPQHF; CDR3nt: TGTGCCAGCAACTCCATTAGCAATCAGCCCCAGCATTTT
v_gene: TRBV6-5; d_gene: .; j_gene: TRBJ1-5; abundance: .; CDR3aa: CASRVGGSNQPQHF; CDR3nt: TGTGCCAGCAGGGTGGGGGGGAGCAATCAGCCCCAGCATTTT
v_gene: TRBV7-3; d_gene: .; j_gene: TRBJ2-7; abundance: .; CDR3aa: CASGTGPTYEQYF; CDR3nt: TGTGCCAGTGGGACCGGGCCAACCTACGAGCAGTACTTC
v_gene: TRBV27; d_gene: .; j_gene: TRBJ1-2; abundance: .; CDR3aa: CASSRSRNYGYTF; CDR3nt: TGTGCCAGCAGTCGTTCCAGAAACTATGGCTACACCTTC
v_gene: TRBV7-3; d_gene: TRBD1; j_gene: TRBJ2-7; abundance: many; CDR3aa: CASSRRQGDPYEQYF; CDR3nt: TGTGCCAGCAGCAGACGACAGGGGGATCCCTACGAGCAGTACTTC
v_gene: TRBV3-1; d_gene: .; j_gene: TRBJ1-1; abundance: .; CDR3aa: CASSVDPGRTEAFF; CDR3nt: TGTGCCAGCAGCGTAGACCCGGGAAGGACTGAAGCTTTCTTT
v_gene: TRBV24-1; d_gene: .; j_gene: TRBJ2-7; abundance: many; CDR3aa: CATSDGAGFEQYF; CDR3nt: TGTGCCACCAGTGATGGGGCAGGGTTCGAGCAGTACTTC
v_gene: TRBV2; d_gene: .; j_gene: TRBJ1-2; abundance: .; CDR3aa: CASRKGVGGYTF; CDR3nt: TGTGCCAGCAGAAAAGGGGTCGGTGGCTACACCTTC
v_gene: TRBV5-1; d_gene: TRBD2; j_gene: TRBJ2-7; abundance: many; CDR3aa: CASSLSSGGYEQYF; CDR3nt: TGCGCCAGCAGCTTGTCTAGCGGGGGCTACGAGCAGTACTTC
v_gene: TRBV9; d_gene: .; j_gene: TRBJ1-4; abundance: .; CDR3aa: CASSVASGVGEKLFF; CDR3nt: TGTGCCAGCAGCGTAGCTTCAGGGGTTGGAGAAAAACTGTTTTTT
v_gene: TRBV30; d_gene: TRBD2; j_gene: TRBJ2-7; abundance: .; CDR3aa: CAWTPISTSRSSEQYF; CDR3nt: TGTGCCTGGACTCCCATCTCGACTAGCAGGTCTTCAGAGCAGTACTTC
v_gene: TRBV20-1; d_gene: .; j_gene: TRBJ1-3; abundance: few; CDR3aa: CSVKGGSGNTIYF; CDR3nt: TGCAGTGTTAAGGGGGGCTCTGGAAACACCATATATTTT
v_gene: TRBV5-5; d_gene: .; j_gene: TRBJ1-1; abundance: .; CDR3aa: CASSFSSQGPNTEAFF; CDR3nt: TGTGCCAGCAGCTTCTCTTCGCAGGGCCCAAACACTGAAGCTTTCTTT
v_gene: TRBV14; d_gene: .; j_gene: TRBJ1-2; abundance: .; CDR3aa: CASSQDQAGYGYTF; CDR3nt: TGTGCCAGCAGCCAAGATCAGGCGGGGTATGGCTACACCTTC
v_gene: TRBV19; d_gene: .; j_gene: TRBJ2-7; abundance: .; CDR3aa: CASSMSGGLYEQYF; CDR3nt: TGTGCCAGTAGTATGAGCGGTGGCCTATACGAGCAGTACTTC
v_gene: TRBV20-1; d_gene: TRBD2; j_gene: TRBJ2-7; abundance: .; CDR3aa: CSARGAGGFDDEQYF; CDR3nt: TGCAGTGCCCGCGGGGCGGGGGGGTTTGACGACGAGCAGTACTTC
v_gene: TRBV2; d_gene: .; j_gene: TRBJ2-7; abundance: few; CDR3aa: CASGWGPDEQYF; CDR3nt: TGTGCCAGCGGTTGGGGACCGGACGAGCAGTACTTC
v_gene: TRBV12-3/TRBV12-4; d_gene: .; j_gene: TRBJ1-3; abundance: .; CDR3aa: CASSLDGVTTIYF; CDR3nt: TGTGCCAGCAGTTTAGACGGGGTCACCACCATATATTTT
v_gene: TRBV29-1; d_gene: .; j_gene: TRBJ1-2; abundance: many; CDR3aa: CSVIKGGYTF; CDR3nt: TGCAGCGTTATTAAGGGGGGCTACACCTTC
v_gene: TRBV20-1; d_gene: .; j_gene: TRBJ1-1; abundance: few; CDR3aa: CSARPIRYNTEAFF; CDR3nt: TGCAGTGCTAGACCAATCAGATATAACACTGAAGCTTTCTTT
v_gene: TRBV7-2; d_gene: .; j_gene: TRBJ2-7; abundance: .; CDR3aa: CASSSVAEFYEQYF; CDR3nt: TGTGCCAGCAGCTCAGTCGCGGAGTTCTACGAGCAGTACTTC
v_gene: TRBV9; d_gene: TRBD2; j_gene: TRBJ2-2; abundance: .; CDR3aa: CASTLGTSEPGELFF; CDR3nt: TGTGCCAGCACCCTAGGGACTAGCGAACCCGGGGAGCTGTTTTTT
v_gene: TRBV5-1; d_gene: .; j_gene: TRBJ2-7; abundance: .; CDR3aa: CASSLVADQYF; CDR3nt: TGCGCCAGCAGCTTGGTCGCGGACCAGTACTTC
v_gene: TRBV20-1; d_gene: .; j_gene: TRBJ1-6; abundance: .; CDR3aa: CSASIMGEYYNSPLHF; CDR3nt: TGCAGTGCTAGCATCATGGGGGAGTACTATAATTCACCCCTCCACTTT
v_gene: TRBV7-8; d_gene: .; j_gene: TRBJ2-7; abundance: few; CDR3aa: CASSPEGGHLREQYF; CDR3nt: TGTGCCAGCAGCCCCGAGGGGGGACACCTGAGGGAGCAGTACTTC
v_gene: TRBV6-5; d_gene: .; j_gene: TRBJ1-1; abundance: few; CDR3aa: CASSKTPGWMNTEAFF; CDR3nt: TGTGCCAGCAGTAAAACTCCAGGGTGGATGAACACTGAAGCTTTCTTT
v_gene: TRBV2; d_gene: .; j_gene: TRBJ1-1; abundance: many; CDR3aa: CASSALGLNTEAFF; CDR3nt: TGTGCCAGCAGCGCCTTAGGACTAAACACTGAAGCTTTCTTT
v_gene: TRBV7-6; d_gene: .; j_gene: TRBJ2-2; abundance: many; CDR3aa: CASSLYGQYTGELFF; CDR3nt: TGTGCCAGCAGCTTATATGGACAATACACCGGGGAGCTGTTTTTT
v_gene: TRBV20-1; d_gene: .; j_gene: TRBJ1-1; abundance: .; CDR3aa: CSARTAQPPVGNTEAFF; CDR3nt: TGCAGTGCTAGAACCGCACAGCCTCCGGTTGGAAACACTGAAGCTTTCTTT
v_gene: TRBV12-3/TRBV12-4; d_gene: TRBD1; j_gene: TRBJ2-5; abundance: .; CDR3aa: CASSPFFRGRRETQYF; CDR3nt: TGTGCCAGCAGTCCATTCTTCAGGGGGCGCAGGGAGACCCAGTACTTC
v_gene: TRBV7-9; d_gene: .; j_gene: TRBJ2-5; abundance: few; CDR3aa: CASSGGLGGETQYF; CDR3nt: TGTGCCAGCAGCGGGGGATTGGGGGGAGAGACCCAGTACTTC
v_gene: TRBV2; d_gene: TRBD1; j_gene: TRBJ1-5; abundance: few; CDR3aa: CASSRLETGTYQPQHF; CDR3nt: TGTGCCAGCAGCCGGCTGGAGACAGGGACTTATCAGCCCCAGCATTTT
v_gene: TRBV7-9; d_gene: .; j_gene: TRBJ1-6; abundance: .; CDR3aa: CASSHVFTYSPLHF; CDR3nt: TGTGCCAGCAGCCATGTCTTCACCTATTCACCCCTCCACTTT
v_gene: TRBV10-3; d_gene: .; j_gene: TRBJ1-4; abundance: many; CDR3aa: CAIGLRVESGEKLFF; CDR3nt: TGTGCCATCGGTCTCAGGGTAGAATCAGGTGAAAAACTGTTTTTT
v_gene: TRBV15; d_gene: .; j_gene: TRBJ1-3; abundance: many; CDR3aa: CATSREQFSGNTIYF; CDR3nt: TGTGCCACCAGCAGAGAACAATTCTCTGGAAACACCATATATTTT
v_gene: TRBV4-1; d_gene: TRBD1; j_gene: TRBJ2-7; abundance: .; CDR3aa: CASSQVGGQGRHEQYF; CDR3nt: TGCGCCAGCAGCCAGGTCGGGGGACAGGGGCGGCACGAGCAGTACTTC
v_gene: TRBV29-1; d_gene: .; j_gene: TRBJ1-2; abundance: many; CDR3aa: CSVVSPPNYGYTF; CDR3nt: TGCAGCGTTGTGAGTCCCCCTAACTATGGCTACACCTTC
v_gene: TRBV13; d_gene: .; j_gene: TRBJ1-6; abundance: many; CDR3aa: CASSFPGGSPLHF; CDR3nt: TGTGCCAGCAGCTTTCCCGGGGGTTCACCCCTCCACTTT
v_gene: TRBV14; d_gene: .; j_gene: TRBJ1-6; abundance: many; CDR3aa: CASSQEEGPNSPLHF; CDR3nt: TGTGCCAGCAGCCAAGAAGAGGGCCCAAATTCACCCCTCCACTTT
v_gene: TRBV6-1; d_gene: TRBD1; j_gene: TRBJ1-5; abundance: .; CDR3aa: CASSGGQGQPQHF; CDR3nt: TGTGCCAGCAGTGGGGGACAGGGCCAGCCCCAGCATTTT
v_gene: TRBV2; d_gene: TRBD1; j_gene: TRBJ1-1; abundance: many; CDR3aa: CASVLGQGDTEAFF; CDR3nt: TGTGCCAGCGTCTTGGGACAGGGGGACACTGAAGCTTTCTTT
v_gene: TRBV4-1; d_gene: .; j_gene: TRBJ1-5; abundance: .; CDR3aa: CASSQGDMSNQPQHF; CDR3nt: TGCGCCAGCAGCCAAGGGGACATGAGCAATCAGCCCCAGCATTTT
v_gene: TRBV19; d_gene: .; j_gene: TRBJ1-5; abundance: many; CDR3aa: CASSPRTNQPQHF; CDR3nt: TGTGCCAGTAGTCCGAGAACCAATCAGCCCCAGCATTTT
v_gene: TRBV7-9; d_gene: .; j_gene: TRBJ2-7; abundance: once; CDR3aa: CASSQVGTGSLNYEQYF; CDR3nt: TGTGCCAGCAGCCAAGTTGGGACGGGGTCCCTAAACTACGAGCAGTACTTC